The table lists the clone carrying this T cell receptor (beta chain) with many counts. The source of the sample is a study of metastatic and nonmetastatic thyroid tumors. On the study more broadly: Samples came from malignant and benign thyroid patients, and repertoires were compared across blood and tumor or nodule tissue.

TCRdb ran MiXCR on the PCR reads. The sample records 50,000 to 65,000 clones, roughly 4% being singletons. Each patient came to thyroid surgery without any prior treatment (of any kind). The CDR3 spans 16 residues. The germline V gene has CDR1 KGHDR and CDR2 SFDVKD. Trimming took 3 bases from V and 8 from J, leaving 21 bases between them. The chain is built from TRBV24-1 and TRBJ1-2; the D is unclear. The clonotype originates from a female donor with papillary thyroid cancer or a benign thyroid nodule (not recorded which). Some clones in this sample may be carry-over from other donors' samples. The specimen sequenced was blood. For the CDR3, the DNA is TGTGCCACCAGTGATCTACCGCCGGAGCGGGAAAACGGCTACACCTTC. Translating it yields CATSDLPPERENGYTF.